What follows is one T cell receptor beta chain and its context. These data belong to a study of Ad26.COV2.S vaccination and SARS-CoV-2 variants. Germline CDR1 SGHAT, CDR2 FQNNGV. The CDR3 runs 13 residues. V lost 5 bases and J lost 11; bases outside the gene matches: 11. The protocol was immunoSEQ multiplex PCR, while the TCRdb copy is restricted to in-frame clones and leaves out a portion. Among hundreds of thousands of clones listed, roughly 89% were seen once. Treatment here: roughly 18 received Ad26.COV2.S at low or high dose, single or two shots; several received placebo; per-sample allocation not given. Collection of the samples took place on day 63 after the first injection of vaccine or placebo.

The sample consisted of peripheral blood, taken in a trial of Ad26.COV2.S vaccine versus placebo. The TCR originated in a person between 18 and 60 years old who received the Ad26.COV2.S COVID-19 vaccine or a placebo. This rearrangement joins TRBV11-2 to TRBJ1-1, with 7 bases aligning to TRBD1. CDR3 loop: CASSPGGNPGAFF. The CDR3 DNA sequence: TGTGCCAGCAGCCCAGGGGGAAACCCAGGGGCTTTCTTT.